The 23 T cell receptor beta chains presented below share a single source sample, sequenced in a study of T cell responses to AZD1222 COVID-19 vaccine. Sequencing was performed with immunoSEQ multiplex PCR; in TCRdb, only in-frame clones are kept and a portion is missing. The data contain about 120,000 clones, approximately 83% of them singletons. The specimen comprised peripheral blood, sampled on day 0 of MenACWY control vaccination. All receptors come from an adult in good health.

V is TRBV27 and J is TRBJ1-5; D gene unclear. Trimming stripped 6 bases from V and 0 bases from J, with 15 bases between. CDR1 and CDR2 from the germline V gene are MNHEY and SMNVEV (reference sequence). The CDR3 contains 16 residues. The CDR3 protein is CASSPLLGISNQPQHF. The CDR3 DNA reads as TGTGCCAGCAGCCCTCTGCTTGGGATTAGCAATCAGCCCCAGCATTTT.

This chain connects TRBV12-3 or TRBV12-4 to TRBJ2-3; D possibly uses TRBD1 or TRBD2 (5 bases each). This CDR3 contains 13 residues. V lost 6 bases to trimming and J lost 0 bases, with 7 bases between them. CDR3 residues: CASSWGSTDTQYF. Here the CDR3 DNA reads TGTGCCAGCAGCTGGGGGAGCACAGATACGCAGTATTTT.

The V and J genes are TRBV15 and TRBJ1-6, with TRBD1 matching 9 bases. CDR1 LNHNV and CDR2 YYDKDF come from the germline V gene (reference sequence). The V and J ends lost 0 bases and 7 bases, in that order; junction bases with no gene match: 1. The CDR3 totals 15 residues. In nucleotides, the CDR3 is TGTGCCACCAGCAGAGAAGGACAGGGGAATTCACCCCTCCACTTT. It codes for CATSREGQGNSPLHF.

This rearrangement joins TRBV5-1 to TRBJ1-2; maybe TRBD1 (5 bases). Germline CDR1 and CDR2: SGHRS and YFSETQ. Between the trimmed V and J ends, which lost 1 base and 8 bases, there was a span of 12 bases. This CDR3 is 13 amino acids long. CDR3 sequence (DNA): TGCGCCAGCAGCTTGAAGCCGGGGGAGGGCTACACCTTC. Translated: CASSLKPGEGYTF. Variable domain in full (rest from reference TRBV5-1 and TRBJ1-2): KAGVTQTPRYLIKTRGQQVTLSCSPISGHRSVSWYQQTPGQGLQFLFEYFSETQRNKGNFPGRFSGRQFSNSRSEMNVSTLELGDSALYLCASSLKPGEGYTFGSGTRLTVV.

This clone was seen only once. The rearrangement uses TRBV4-3 and TRBJ2-5; D not certain. Per the germline V gene, CDR1 is LGHNA and CDR2 is YSLEER. The germline V and J ends were trimmed by 1 base and 5 bases, with 11 bases remaining between them. The CDR3 spans 14 residues. In nucleotides, the CDR3 is TGCGCCAGCAGCCAAGGCATAGGGCGGGAGACCCAGTACTTC. This gives the protein CASSQGIGRETQYF.

The rearrangement joins TRBV19 to TRBJ1-1; 10 bases match TRBD1. The CDR3 has 17 amino acids. Germline trimming cut 3 bases from V and 6 bases from J; bases unmatched to any gene: 13. CDR1 and CDR2 from the germline V gene are LNHDA and SQIVND (reference sequence). CDR3 sequence reads: CASSITLLGQGSPEAFF. Here the CDR3 DNA reads TGTGCCAGTAGTATCACGCTGCTGGGACAGGGGTCCCCTGAAGCTTTCTTT.

V and J are TRBV28 and TRBJ1-4, with D tentatively TRBD1 (5 bases). The ends were cut back, 2 bases at V and 3 bases at J, with 10 bases in the middle. CDR3 size: 15 residues. In germline, CDR1 is MDHEN, CDR2 SYDVKM. The CDR3 region has the DNA TGTGCCAGCAGTTTAGTGGGGCCAGCTAATGAAAAACTGTTTTTT. Its protein product is CASSLVGPANEKLFF.

V and J are TRBV7-9 and TRBJ1-2; D might be TRBD1 (6 bases). The ends were cut back, 5 bases at V and 0 bases at J, with 13 bases in the middle. Germline V CDR1 and CDR2: SEHNR, FQNEAQ (reference sequence). This CDR3 region has 15 residues. The DNA of the CDR3 is TGTGCCAGCAGCCCACGACAGGCCACTAACTATGGCTACACCTTC. This encodes CASSPRQATNYGYTF.

In this sample, this clone turned up a few times. CDR3 protein: CASSSGGSYEQYF. Here the CDR3 DNA reads TGTGCCAGCAGTTCCGGGGGATCCTACGAGCAGTACTTC. V gene TRBV12-3 or TRBV12-4 combines with J gene TRBJ2-7; D might be TRBD2 (6 bases). Trimming stripped 4 bases from V and 1 base from J, with 8 bases between. There are 13 residues in the CDR3.

The chain recombines TRBV7-2 with TRBJ1-1, with 7 bases matching TRBD1. The germline V gene has CDR1 SGHTA and CDR2 FQGNSA. This CDR3 region has 14 residues. Trimming cost V 4 bases and J 4 bases; bases outside gene matches: 6. The CDR3 nucleotides read TGTGCCAGCAGCTCACAACAGGGGCTCACTGAAGCTTTCTTT. Protein sequence: CASSSQQGLTEAFF. The full variable domain, completed using reference TRBV7-2 and TRBJ1-1, is GAGVSQSPSNKVTEKGKDVELRCDPISGHTALYWYRQSLGQGLEFLIYFQGNSAPDKSGLPSDRFSAERTGGSVSTLTIQRTQQEDSAVYLCASSSQQGLTEAFFGQGTRLTVV.

The V call is TRBV27, the J call TRBJ1-2, with 8 bases matching TRBD1. Looked up from germline, CDR1 is MNHEY and CDR2 is SMNVEV (reference sequence). The CDR3 extends over 12 amino acids. V lost 4 bases to trimming and J lost 8 bases; unmatched junction nucleotides: 3. Here the CDR3 DNA reads TGTGCCAGCAGTTCCCGGACAGGGGGCTACACCTTC. It specifies CASSSRTGGYTF.

The rearrangement uses TRBV27 and TRBJ1-5; TRBD1 is a possible D gene (6 bases). Trimming removed 4 bases at V and 6 bases at J, with 16 bases between. This CDR3 is 15 amino acids long. Per germline, CDR1 MNHEY and CDR2 SMNVEV (reference sequence). The CDR3: CASSSSMQGLQPQHF. The CDR3, as DNA: TGTGCCAGCAGTTCCTCAATGCAGGGGCTTCAGCCCCAGCATTTT.

This clone was counted once. The rearrangement uses TRBV29-1 and TRBJ1-2; the match to TRBD1 covers 8 bases. With V trimmed by 8 bases and J by 4 bases, 9 bases remained unmatched. Germline V gives CDR1 SQVTM, CDR2 ANQGSEA. This CDR3 has 13 amino acids. The CDR3 loop is CSFRGQGGYGYTF. Here the CDR3 DNA reads TGCAGCTTCAGAGGACAGGGAGGCTATGGCTACACCTTC.

This clone has only one observation. This chain links TRBV5-8 with TRBJ2-1; 14 positions match TRBD2. The J segment lost 7 bases and the V segment lost 2 bases, leaving 11 bases of the junction unmatched. This CDR3 is built from 18 residues. Germline CDR1 is SGHTS and CDR2 is YDEGEE. CDR3 nucleotide sequence: TGTGCCAGCAGCTTCTGGATGACTAGCGGGGGGGGAAAGAATGAGCAGTTCTTC. Encoded protein: CASSFWMTSGGGKNEQFF.

The chain combines TRBV3-1 (or the pseudogene TRBV3-2) with TRBJ1-6; D is perhaps TRBD1 (6 bases). The V end lost 4 bases, the J end lost 7 bases, and 11 bases lay between the germline ends. Germline values: CDR1 LGHDT, CDR2 YNNKEL (reference sequence). The CDR3 extends over 14 amino acids. DNA for the CDR3: TGTGCCAGCAGCCGCTGGACAGAGAATTCACCCCTCCACTTT. Translation: CASSRWTENSPLHF.

This sequence joins TRBV18 and TRBJ1-5, with D possibly matching TRBD1 (5 bases). The germline CDR1 and CDR2 sequences are KGHSH and LQKENI. The length of the CDR3 is 14 residues. The V end was cut by 3 bases, the J end by 1 base, with 7 bases between. The CDR3 nucleotides are TGTGCCAGCTCACCGGGGGGAAGCAATCAGCCCCAGCATTTT. Its protein is CASSPGGSNQPQHF.

This clone was seen just once. The chain combines TRBV28 with TRBJ1-2; 7 nucleotides match TRBD1. V shed 2 bases, J shed 2 bases, and the junction held 5 bases outside the gene matches. This CDR3 has 15 amino acids. In germline, CDR1 is MDHEN, CDR2 SYDVKM. The DNA for the CDR3 is TGTGCCAGCAGTTTAAAGGCAGGGGGGAACTATGGCTACACCTTC. This sequence encodes CASSLKAGGNYGYTF.

V usage is TRBV19 and J usage is TRBJ1-3, with D unresolved. Germline V lookup: CDR1 LNHDA, CDR2 SQIVND (reference sequence). The CDR3 is 14 residues long. V dropped 5 bases and J dropped 0 bases, with 8 bases sitting between them. In DNA, the CDR3 is TGTGCCAGTAGTCCCGGGAGCTCTGGAAACACCATATATTTT. Its protein is CASSPGSSGNTIYF.

The CDR3 DNA sequence: TGCGCCAGCAGCCTTGGGGCAGGGGGCGCCTTTTTGGATTCACCCCTCCACTTT. Residues: CASSLGAGGAFLDSPLHF. The genes are TRBV5-1 and TRBJ1-6; 8 bases fit TRBD1. V shed 4 bases and J 8 bases; nucleotides not matched to a gene: 17. Germline CDR1 is SGHRS and CDR2 is YFSETQ. The CDR3 loop spans 18 amino acids.

This chain connects TRBV5-1 to TRBJ2-7, with 7 bases matching TRBD1. This CDR3 spans 16 amino acids. The V gene end was trimmed by 4 bases and the J gene end by 4 bases; junction bases not matched to a gene: 14. Germline V gives CDR1 SGHRS, CDR2 YFSETQ. The CDR3 protein is CASSGAPGQRGYEQYF. The CDR3 DNA is TGCGCCAGCAGCGGTGCCCCGGGACAGAGGGGTTACGAGCAGTACTTC.

The chain carries TRBV5-1 and TRBJ2-5; D assignment may be TRBD1 or TRBD2 (6 bases each). The germline V gene has CDR1 SGHRS and CDR2 YFSETQ. The germline V and J ends were trimmed by 4 bases and 3 bases, with 16 bases remaining between them. This CDR3 is built from 15 residues. The CDR3 region is CASSPEGGTEETQYF. The CDR3 DNA reads TGCGCCAGCAGCCCGGAAGGGGGGACCGAAGAGACCCAGTACTTC.

This chain joins TRBV9 and TRBJ1-3, with D perhaps matching TRBD1 (6 bases). The CDR3 extends over 16 amino acids. CDR1 is SGDLS, CDR2 YYNGEE, per germline. Trimming removed 3 bases from V and 7 bases from J, with 20 bases in between. The CDR3 sequence is CASSGDRPPQENTIYF. CDR3 bases: TGTGCCAGCAGCGGCGACAGGCCGCCTCAAGAGAACACCATATATTTT.

V is TRBV12-2 and J is TRBJ2-7. TRBV12-2 is tagged as a pseudogene. CDR3 size: 14 residues. Written as DNA, the CDR3 is TGTGCAAGTCGCTTGGCAGGGAGCTCCTACGAGCAGTACTTC. Translated, it gives CASRLAGSSYEQYF.